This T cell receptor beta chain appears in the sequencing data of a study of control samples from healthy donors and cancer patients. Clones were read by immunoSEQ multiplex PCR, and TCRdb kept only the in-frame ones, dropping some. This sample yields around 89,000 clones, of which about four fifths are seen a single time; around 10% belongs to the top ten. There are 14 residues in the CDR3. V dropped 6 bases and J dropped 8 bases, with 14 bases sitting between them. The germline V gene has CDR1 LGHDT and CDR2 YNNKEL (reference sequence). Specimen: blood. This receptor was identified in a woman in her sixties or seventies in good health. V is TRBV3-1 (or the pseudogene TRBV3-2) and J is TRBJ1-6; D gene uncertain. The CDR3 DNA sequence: TGTGCCAGCAGTTTAGCGACCCTAGATTCACCCCTCCACTTT. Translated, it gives CASSLATLDSPLHF.